The entry below describes one T cell receptor beta chain. This sample was included in a study of cytomegalovirus exposure and HLA in healthy donors. PCR was performed using 60 Vbeta and 13 Jbeta primers. Profiled with immunoSEQ multiplex PCR; TCRdb holds only in-frame clones, not every one. The table includes about 62,000 clones, 70% to 75% detected once. Germline V CDR1 and CDR2: SGHNT, YYREEE (reference sequence). V shed 4 bases and J shed 5 bases, with 10 bases lying between them. The CDR3 consists of 13 residues. The material sequenced was PBMCs. The chain has TRBV5-4 and TRBJ1-5; tentatively, D is TRBD1 (5 bases). This TCR was sampled from a woman aged 25-40 years in good health and CMV-seronegative. The CDR3 nucleotides are TGTGCCAGCAGCCTCGGGGGGGATCAGCCCCAGCATTTT. As protein: CASSLGGDQPQHF.